Below are 7 T cell receptor beta chains sequenced from a single sample in a study of T cells in localized non-small cell lung cancer. Clones were sequenced by immunoSEQ multiplex PCR, and TCRdb holds only the in-frame ones, with some missing. The sample lists 9,500 to 10,000 clones, less than 95% occurring once. The source material was peripheral blood, sampled before any cancer treatment. All receptors derive from a male donor at least 60 years old with stage III squamous cell lung carcinoma.

The V call is TRBV5-6, the J call TRBJ2-1; TRBD2 aligns across 10 bases. CDR1 is SGHDT and CDR2 is YYEEEE in the germline V gene. The length of the CDR3 is 15 residues. V shed 1 base, J shed 4 bases, and the junction held 2 bases outside the gene matches. The CDR3 loop reads CASSLLLAGYNEQFF. For the CDR3, the DNA is TGTGCCAGCAGCTTGTTACTAGCGGGGTACAATGAGCAGTTCTTC.

This clone was detected once. This sequence joins TRBV11-2 and TRBJ2-5, with 10 bases matching TRBD2. This CDR3 spans 16 amino acids. Unmatched junction bases numbered 9, after V lost 3 bases and J lost 5 bases. CDR1 is SGHAT and CDR2 is FQNNGV in the germline V gene. The CDR3: CASSFRAGGPGETQYF. The CDR3 region has the DNA TGTGCCAGCAGCTTCCGAGCGGGGGGGCCTGGGGAGACCCAGTACTTC.

The chain combines TRBV29-1 with TRBJ2-7; the match to TRBD2 covers 8 bases. CDR1 and CDR2 (germline): SQVTM, ANQGSEA. J gave up 5 bases and V 7 bases, and 7 bases lay outside the gene matches. This CDR3 is 12 amino acids long. CDR3 amino acids: CSGGAGANEQYF. CDR3 DNA: TGCAGCGGTGGAGCGGGGGCGAACGAGCAGTACTTC.

The chain couples TRBV30 to TRBJ2-2; the D is unclear. Germline values: CDR1 GTSNPN, CDR2 SVGIG (reference sequence). Between the trimmed V and J ends, which lost 0 bases and 3 bases, there was a span of 8 bases. This CDR3 region has 14 residues. The CDR3 sequence: CAWSVDLYTGELFF. CDR3 DNA sequence: TGTGCCTGGAGTGTAGACTTATACACCGGGGAGCTGTTTTTT.

The gene calls are TRBV7-3 and TRBJ1-1; D is undetermined. CDR1 SGHTA and CDR2 FQGTGA come from the germline V gene. The CDR3 loop spans 13 amino acids. The V gene lost 0 bases and the J gene lost 2 bases, with 4 bases spanning the gap. CDR3 sequence reads: CASSLTVNTEAFF. The DNA of the CDR3 is TGTGCCAGCAGCTTAACAGTCAACACTGAAGCTTTCTTT.

The CDR3 DNA reads TGTGCCAGCAGTTTATCGACTTCCTGGGGATACAATGAGCAGTTCTTC. It translates to CASSLSTSWGYNEQFF. The chain has TRBV27 and TRBJ2-1; D remains unclear. Germline CDR1 reads MNHEY; CDR2 reads SMNVEV (reference sequence). The CDR3 has 16 residues. Trimming took 0 bases from V and 4 from J, leaving 13 bases between them.

The chain couples TRBV11-3 to TRBJ2-3, with D hard to call. The CDR3 loop spans 15 amino acids. V lost 1 base, J lost 5 bases, and 13 bases lay in between. CDR1 is SGHNT, CDR2 YENEEA, per germline. The DNA of the CDR3 is TGTGCCAGCAGCTTAGGCCGTCGCTCGGGAGATACGCAGTATTTT. This gives the protein CASSLGRRSGDTQYF.